This paragraph reports one TCR beta chain. Its antigen remains unidentified. The data were obtained in a study of graft-versus-host responses after intestinal transplantation. Study-wide results and limits: Allograft graft-versus-host to host-versus-graft clonal ratios ran high in patients with graft-donor T cell macrochimerism.

Method: immunoSEQ multiplex PCR; TCRdb's copy keeps in-frame clones and lacks some. Among about 130,000 clones listed, about 93% were seen once. The germline V gene encodes CDR1 SQVTM and CDR2 ANQGSEA. Trimming shortened V by 5 bases and J by 1 base, and 17 bases separated the two germline ends. CDR3 length: 15 amino acids. The chain employs TRBV29-1 and TRBJ1-1; D is uncertain. This TCR was sampled from a human donor who received an intestinal transplant. Sequencing used unstimulated CD4+ T cells sorted from spleen or lymph node cells, obtained before intestinal transplant. The CDR3 sequence is CSVPRGLGPNTEAFF. The DNA of the CDR3 is TGCAGCGTTCCCCGAGGGTTGGGCCCGAACACTGAAGCTTTCTTT.